Presented here are 5 T cell receptor beta chains from one specimen sequenced in a study of T cells in Graves' hyperthyroidism and ophthalmopathy (dated by TCRdb to between 2017 and 2020). Library preparation was by multiplex PCR. The data were produced on an Illumina HiSeq 2000. The TCR beta CDR3 regions were amplified from the RNA transcripts. A first-round RT-PCR of the TCR CDR3 used the HTBI primer set with the Qiagen OneStep RT-PCR kit. TCRdb reanalyzed the raw reads on its own, using fastp at Q25 for trimming and MiXCR for clone calling, and kept in-frame beta chains. Each entry is one CDR3 protein sequence, shown with its most common DNA and genes. For this sample there are about 420,000 distinct CDR3 sequences; about a sixth appear just once. The ten largest make up around 14% of the sample. The sequencing sample was made of blood. The receptors shown here come from a woman between 18 and 29 years old with Graves' hyperthyroidism.

This clonotype was counted many times. The rearrangement links TRBV2 to TRBJ1-5; D gene uncertain. There are 13 residues in the CDR3. Germline V lookup: CDR1 SNHLY, CDR2 FYNNEI. V dropped 9 bases and J dropped 3 bases, with 12 bases sitting between them. The CDR3 loop reads CASVYGHNQPQHF. CDR3 sequence (DNA): TGTGCCAGTGTCTATGGGCACAATCAGCCCCAGCATTTT.

This clonotype was found many times. The rearrangement uses TRBV2 and TRBJ2-5; 7 nucleotides align to TRBD1. There are 12 residues in the CDR3. Germline V CDR1 and CDR2: SNHLY, FYNNEI. J lost 4 bases, V lost 8 bases, and 4 bases had no gene match. The chain's CDR3 is CASRDRVETQYF. CDR3 coding DNA: TGTGCCAGCCGCGACAGGGTAGAGACCCAGTACTTC.

The table lists this clonotype with a few counts. V gene TRBV6-5 combines with J gene TRBJ1-5; 7 nucleotides agree with TRBD1. The J segment lost 6 bases and the V segment lost 2 bases, leaving 7 bases of the junction unmatched. The CDR3 is 15 residues long. Germline V gene sequence: CDR1 MNHEY, CDR2 SVGAGI. DNA for the CDR3: TGTGCCAGCAGTTACGGCAGGGGGAGTAGTCAGCCCCAGCATTTT. It codes for CASSYGRGSSQPQHF.

This clonotype was seen repeatedly, ten times or more. The genes are TRBV5-5 and TRBJ2-7; D is perhaps TRBD2 (5 bases). The CDR3 has 15 amino acids. Germline CDR1 reads SGHKS; CDR2 reads YYEKEE (reference sequence). V gave up 3 bases and J gave up 6 bases, with 19 bases separating them. The CDR3 loop reads CASSSKTTPEGEQYF. CDR3 in DNA: TGTGCCAGCAGCTCCAAAACCACCCCAGAGGGCGAGCAGTACTTC.

This clonotype was recorded many times. This chain joins TRBV28 and TRBJ2-1; D gene ambiguous. This CDR3 has 12 amino acids. The V end was cut by 2 bases, the J end by 4 bases, with 3 bases between. Germline CDR1 is MDHEN and CDR2 is SYDVKM. In DNA form, the CDR3 reads TGTGCCAGCAGTTTAATGTACAATGAGCAGTTCTTC. This encodes CASSLMYNEQFF.